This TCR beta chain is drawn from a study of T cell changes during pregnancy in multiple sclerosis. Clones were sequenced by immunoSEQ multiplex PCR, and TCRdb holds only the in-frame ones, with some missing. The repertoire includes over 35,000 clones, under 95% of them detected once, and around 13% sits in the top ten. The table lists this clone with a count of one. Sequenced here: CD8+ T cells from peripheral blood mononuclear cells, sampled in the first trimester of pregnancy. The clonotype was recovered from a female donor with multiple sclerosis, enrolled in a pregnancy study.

CDR3 bases: TGTGCCAGCTCAACCGGGACATCCACCTGGGGCGGCTATGGCTACACCTTC. This encodes CASSTGTSTWGGYGYTF. V and J are TRBV18 and TRBJ1-2, with D perhaps TRBD1 (6 bases). Germline V gene data show CDR1 as KGHSH and CDR2 as LQKENI. Between the trimmed V and J ends, which lost 5 bases and 4 bases, there was a span of 23 bases. CDR3 length: 17 residues.